These T cell receptor beta chains were read from a single sample in a study of blood T cell repertoires in COVID-19. Using immunoSEQ multiplex PCR, the repertoire was profiled, and TCRdb retains in-frame clones only, with some absent. In the table there are 200,000 to 250,000 clones, about nine tenths of which are singletons. Sequenced sample: PBMCs or T cells enriched from blood (not recorded which). The receptor set was obtained from a woman younger than 45 who had recovered from COVID-19. Both conserved end residues are part of each CDR3. A D gene is named only where the DNA matches it firmly. Clone size is not always given. Where it is, it says once, few, many or a class for expanded clones.

v_gene	j_gene	d_gene	abundance	CDR3aa	CDR3nt
TRBV10-1	TRBJ2-3	TRBD2	few	CASGERGPNTDTQYF	TGCGCCAGCGGGGAGCGGGGGCCCAACACAGATACGCAGTATTTT
TRBV19	TRBJ2-2	-	-	CASSRQGNTGELFF	TGTGCCAGTAGTAGGCAGGGGAACACCGGGGAGCTGTTTTTT
TRBV9	TRBJ2-7	-	-	CASSVRTGPYEQYF	TGTGCCAGCAGCGTTCGCACAGGCCCTTACGAGCAGTACTTC
TRBV19	TRBJ1-2	TRBD1	-	CATRQGSVHGYTF	TGTGCCACTAGACAGGGGTCTGTCCATGGCTACACCTTC
TRBV19	TRBJ1-6	TRBD1	-	CASRHLGTGVESPLHF	TGTGCCAGTAGGCACTTGGGGACAGGGGTAGAATCACCCCTCCACTTT
TRBV4-2	TRBJ2-6	-	-	CASSQDSSGANVLTF	TGTGCCAGCAGCCAAGACAGCTCTGGGGCCAACGTCCTGACTTTC
TRBV7-9	TRBJ1-1	TRBD1	few	CASSFVGQGSEAFF	TGTGCCAGCAGCTTCGTGGGACAGGGTTCTGAAGCTTTCTTT
TRBV7-6	TRBJ2-3	-	few	CASSLGLLGADTQYF	TGTGCCAGCAGCTTAGGCCTTCTAGGAGCAGATACGCAGTATTTT
TRBV4-3	TRBJ2-5	TRBD2	-	CASSQGGLAGAQETQYF	TGCGCCAGCAGCCAAGGGGGACTAGCGGGGGCGCAAGAGACCCAGTACTTC
TRBV11-2	TRBJ1-2	TRBD1	-	CASSSSTGIGGYTF	TGTGCCAGCAGCTCCTCGACAGGGATAGGTGGCTACACCTTC
TRBV27	TRBJ2-1	-	few	CASSLLGRGLSYNEQFF	TGTGCCAGCAGTTTATTGGGGCGGGGGCTCTCCTACAATGAGCAGTTCTTC
TRBV6-5	TRBJ2-7	TRBD2	-	CASSYRLADTYEQYF	TGTGCCAGCAGTTACCGACTAGCGGATACCTACGAGCAGTACTTC
TRBV4-3	TRBJ2-1	TRBD1	-	CAIPNRGRVEQFF	TGCGCCATCCCGAACAGGGGGCGCGTTGAGCAGTTCTTC
TRBV7-9	TRBJ2-1	-	-	CASSFPHAAASSYNEQFF	TGTGCCAGCAGCTTTCCCCACGCGGCGGCGAGCTCCTACAATGAGCAGTTCTTC
TRBV7-7	TRBJ2-1	TRBD2	few	CASSLSSGGLYNEQFF	TGTGCCAGCAGCTTATCTAGCGGGGGGTTGTACAATGAGCAGTTCTTC
TRBV7-2	TRBJ2-7	TRBD2	once	CASSYPRRTSGGDEQYF	TGTGCCAGCAGCTATCCCCGTCGGACTAGCGGGGGGGACGAGCAGTACTTC
TRBV4-3	TRBJ2-7	-	-	CASSQEVSGDPGSYEQYF	TGCGCCAGCAGCCAAGAGGTGAGCGGCGACCCGGGCTCCTACGAGCAGTACTTC
TRBV4-2	TRBJ2-2	-	-	CASSQDDRSEGELFF	TGTGCCAGCAGCCAAGACGACAGGTCTGAAGGGGAGCTGTTTTTT
TRBV2	TRBJ2-7	-	-	CASSVVGQSYEQYF	TGTGCCAGCAGTGTAGTCGGTCAATCCTACGAGCAGTACTTC
TRBV7-3	TRBJ2-3	TRBD2	-	CASSALGTRDTQYF	TGTGCCAGCAGTGCGCTTGGGACTAGGGATACGCAGTATTTT
TRBV7-2	TRBJ1-5	TRBD1	-	CASSPSRGSNQPQHF	TGTGCCAGCAGCCCTTCCAGGGGGAGCAATCAGCCCCAGCATTTT
TRBV4-2	TRBJ1-5	TRBD1	-	CASSQGTGDQPQHF	TGTGCCAGCAGCCAAGGGACAGGTGATCAGCCCCAGCATTTT
TRBV7-2	TRBJ2-5	-	-	CASSLGRAQETQYF	TGTGCCAGCAGCTTGGGCAGGGCTCAAGAGACCCAGTACTTC
TRBV18	TRBJ1-1	-	-	CASSERGNTEAFF	TGTGCCAGCTCGGAAAGGGGGAACACTGAAGCTTTCTTT
TRBV5-1	TRBJ1-1	-	-	CASSLQGFGTEAFF	TGCGCCAGCAGCTTGCAGGGATTCGGCACTGAAGCTTTCTTT
TRBV4-3	TRBJ1-4	-	once	CASSHSGAIDEKLFF	TGCGCCAGCAGCCACTCAGGGGCTATAGATGAAAAACTGTTTTTT
TRBV19	TRBJ1-1	TRBD1	few	CASSIVTGTERNTEAFF	TGTGCCAGTAGTATAGTAACCGGGACAGAGAGGAACACTGAAGCTTTCTTT
TRBV19	TRBJ1-5	TRBD1	few	CASTYRGNQPQHF	TGTGCCAGTACTTACAGGGGAAATCAGCCCCAGCATTTT
TRBV7-9	TRBJ1-2	-	-	CASSLWTEAYGYTF	TGTGCCAGCAGCCTCTGGACAGAAGCCTATGGCTACACCTTC
TRBV19	TRBJ1-1	-	-	CASIAMNTEAFF	TGTGCCAGTATAGCGATGAACACTGAAGCTTTCTTT
TRBV5-6	TRBJ2-3	TRBD2	once	CASSLLSSGDTQYF	TGTGCCAGCAGCTTGCTGTCTAGCGGAGATACGCAGTATTTT
TRBV4-2	TRBJ1-6	TRBD1	-	CASSHEGQGNNSPLHF	TGTGCCAGCAGCCACGAAGGACAGGGTAATAATTCACCCCTCCACTTT
TRBV9	TRBJ1-3	-	-	CASSVDPAATGNTIYF	TGTGCCAGCAGCGTAGACCCTGCGGCCACTGGAAACACCATATATTTT
TRBV5-1	TRBJ2-3	TRBD2	-	CASSLGSGGITDTQYF	TGCGCCAGCAGCTTGGGTAGCGGGGGAATCACAGATACGCAGTATTTT
TRBV5-8	TRBJ1-4	TRBD1	-	CASSLGQGAANEKLFF	TGTGCCAGCAGCTTGGGGCAGGGGGCTGCTAATGAAAAACTGTTTTTT
TRBV5-6	TRBJ2-7	TRBD1	few	CASSPISRGSSYEQYF	TGTGCCAGCAGCCCTATAAGCAGGGGGAGCTCCTACGAGCAGTACTTC
TRBV7-3	TRBJ2-1	-	-	CASSLLGGPYNEQFF	TGTGCCAGCAGCTTGCTGGGGGGACCTTACAATGAGCAGTTCTTC
TRBV13	TRBJ2-7	TRBD2	-	CASSHSGGAYEQYF	TGTGCCAGCAGCCACAGCGGGGGGGCTTACGAGCAGTACTTC
TRBV5-6	TRBJ2-7	-	-	CASSVGAISYEQYF	TGTGCCAGCAGCGTGGGAGCAATCTCCTACGAGCAGTACTTC
TRBV5-4	TRBJ1-1	-	-	CASSLVHSNTEAFF	TGTGCCAGCAGCTTGGTTCATTCCAACACTGAAGCTTTCTTT
TRBV7-2	TRBJ2-3	TRBD1	-	CASSLPGQVADTQYF	TGTGCCAGCAGCCTCCCTGGACAGGTCGCAGATACGCAGTATTTT
TRBV5-1	TRBJ1-6	-	-	CASSPRGSPLHF	TGCGCCAGCAGCCCCAGGGGCTCACCCCTCCACTTT
TRBV4-3	TRBJ1-1	-	-	CASSPVAGRAEAFF	TGCGCCAGCAGCCCCGTAGCGGGGCGCGCTGAAGCTTTCTTT
TRBV3-1/TRBV3-2	TRBJ1-1	-	-	CASSQDDRLNTEAFF	TGTGCCAGCAGCCAAGATGACAGGCTGAACACTGAAGCTTTCTTT
TRBV19	TRBJ2-4	-	-	CASSTPDNAKNIQYF	TGTGCCAGTAGTACACCGGACAATGCCAAAAACATTCAGTACTTC
TRBV11-2	TRBJ1-4	-	-	CASSLVAGVGDKNEKLFF	TGTGCCAGCAGCTTAGTAGCCGGAGTTGGGGACAAAAATGAAAAACTGTTTTTT
TRBV15	TRBJ2-1	TRBD1	-	CATSSGTELNNEQFF	TGTGCCACCAGCAGTGGGACAGAATTAAACAATGAGCAGTTCTTC
TRBV4-3	TRBJ1-1	-	-	CASSQGQEGVFYPNTEAFF	TGCGCCAGCAGCCAAGGGCAAGAGGGCGTGTTTTACCCGAACACTGAAGCTTTCTTT
TRBV5-1	TRBJ2-2	TRBD1	-	CASTLWDSRGELFF	TGCGCCAGCACCCTTTGGGACAGCCGCGGGGAGCTGTTTTTT
TRBV5-4	TRBJ2-7	-	once	CASSLKTGTYEQYF	TGTGCCAGCAGCTTGAAGACGGGTACCTACGAGCAGTACTTC
TRBV7-2	TRBJ2-7	TRBD2	-	CASSPSAGGYEQYF	TGTGCCAGCAGCCCTTCCGCGGGGGGGTACGAGCAGTACTTC
TRBV5-6	TRBJ2-6	-	-	CASSLTGTGANVLTF	TGTGCCAGCAGCTTGACGGGGACTGGGGCCAACGTCCTGACTTTC